These 18 T cell receptor beta chains were sequenced from one sample in a study of T cell responses to AZD1222 COVID-19 vaccine. Method: immunoSEQ multiplex PCR; TCRdb's copy keeps in-frame clones and lacks some. Of around 65,000 clones listed, less than 85% are singletons. Source: peripheral blood, taken 28 days after the second AZD1222 dose. The receptors were gathered from an adult who received the AZD1222 COVID-19 vaccine.

The chain links TRBV21-1 to TRBJ2-2; the D call in the table, TRBD1, was not verified against the DNA. TRBV21-1 is termed a pseudogene. The CDR3 consists of 18 residues. CDR3: CASSNGSSRQGWAGELFF. The CDR3 nucleotides are TGTGCCAGCAGCAATGGATCCTCGAGACAGGGTTGGGCCGGGGAGCTGTTTTTT.

The rearrangement joins TRBV7-2 to TRBJ2-1, with D perhaps assigned TRBD1 or TRBD2 (6 bases each). Germline-derived CDR1 and CDR2 are SGHTA and FQGNSA. The CDR3 is 13 residues long. V dropped 5 bases and J dropped 6 bases, with 11 bases sitting between them. CDR3 residues: CASSVQGGNEQFF. CDR3 nucleotides: TGTGCCAGCAGCGTACAGGGAGGCAATGAGCAGTTCTTC.

The chain uses TRBV19 and TRBJ1-6; D unclear. The V end was cut by 3 bases, the J end by 7 bases, with 4 bases between. The germline CDR1 and CDR2 sequences are LNHDA and SQIVND (reference sequence). The CDR3 loop spans 12 amino acids. CDR3 protein: CASSMGNSPLHF. DNA for the CDR3: TGTGCCAGTAGTATGGGGAATTCACCCCTCCACTTT.

The chain couples TRBV5-4 to TRBJ1-6; the D gene is possibly TRBD1 (5 bases). The V and J ends lost 1 base and 10 bases respectively, with 12 bases between them. In germline, CDR1 is SGHNT, CDR2 YYREEE (reference sequence). The CDR3 length is 14 residues. CDR3 sequence: CASSLQGIESPLHF. The CDR3 nucleotides read TGTGCCAGCAGCTTGCAGGGTATCGAGTCACCCCTCCACTTT.

Note on this clone: Sequence at one end of the junction differs from germline and may be a read error. This chain joins TRBV5-1 and TRBJ1-1, with D perhaps matching TRBD1 (6 bases). From germline, CDR1 is SGHRS and CDR2 YFSETQ. The CDR3 sequence is 14 residues long. CDR3 sequence reads: CASSFKGQNTGAFF. DNA of the CDR3: TGCGCCAGCAGCTTTAAAGGACAGAACACTGGAGCTTTCTTT.

V usage is TRBV10-3 and J usage is TRBJ2-5, with a tentative D call TRBD1 (5 bases). CDR3 length: 15 amino acids. The V end was cut by 2 bases, the J end by 2 bases, with 12 bases between. CDR1 and CDR2 from the germline V gene are ENHRY and SYGVKD. The CDR3 loop reads CAISELAGPQETQYF. The CDR3 DNA is TGTGCCATCAGTGAGCTGGCAGGGCCTCAAGAGACCCAGTACTTC.

The rearrangement uses TRBV29-1 and TRBJ1-1; D is unresolved. This CDR3 is 13 amino acids long. Trimming took 4 bases from V and 0 from J, leaving 9 bases between them. From germline, CDR1 is SQVTM and CDR2 ANQGSEA. Here the CDR3 reads CSVGITVNTEAFF. CDR3 nucleotide sequence: TGCAGCGTTGGTATAACGGTGAACACTGAAGCTTTCTTT.

The chain carries TRBV5-5 and TRBJ2-2; tentative D call: TRBD1 (6 bases). The CDR3 sequence is 15 residues long. Per germline, CDR1 SGHKS and CDR2 YYEKEE (reference sequence). The ends were cut back, 5 bases at V and 3 bases at J, with 14 bases in the middle. CDR3 protein: CASRYRWTDTGELFF. CDR3 coding DNA: TGTGCCAGCAGGTATCGTTGGACAGACACCGGGGAGCTGTTTTTT.

The V gene is TRBV11-2, the J gene TRBJ2-5, with D perhaps matching TRBD2 (7 bases). The CDR3 extends over 16 amino acids. The germline V and J ends were trimmed by 5 bases and 1 base, with 17 bases remaining between them. CDR1 and CDR2 (germline): SGHAT, FQNNGV. The CDR3 nucleotides are TGTGCCAGCAGCCCGAGACTAGGGGGGGGCCAAGAGACCCAGTACTTC. Its protein product is CASSPRLGGGQETQYF.

The rearrangement links TRBV5-6 to TRBJ1-4; no clear D. V was cut by 1 base and J by 15 bases, with 13 bases left in between. Per germline, CDR1 SGHDT and CDR2 YYEEEE. This CDR3 region has 12 residues. The CDR3 DNA reads as TGTGCCAGCAGCTTGTTGACATACATTTTGTTTTTT. Residues: CASSLLTYILFF.

The chain joins TRBV30 to TRBJ1-5; possibly TRBD1 for D (5 bases). Trimming left V 3 bases short and J 4 bases short, with 10 bases between. The CDR3 is 13 residues long. CDR1 and CDR2 (germline): GTSNPN, SVGIG (reference sequence). DNA for the CDR3: TGTGCCTGGAGGGGGGACTATAATCAGCCCCAGCATTTT. Protein: CAWRGDYNQPQHF.

This clone appeared a single time. J is TRBJ2-7 and V is TRBV28; 7 bases line up with TRBD1. V shed 5 bases, J shed 5 bases, and the junction held 6 bases outside the gene matches. The CDR3 sequence is 13 residues long. Germline V gene lookup returns CDR1 MDHEN and CDR2 SYDVKM. The chain's CDR3 is CASSPDRVNEQYF. As DNA, the CDR3 is TGTGCCAGCAGTCCCGACAGGGTGAACGAGCAGTACTTC.

This clone was counted a few times. The V gene is TRBV7-9, the J gene TRBJ2-5; no clear D gene. The CDR3 runs 14 residues. The germline CDR1 and CDR2 sequences are SEHNR and FQNEAQ (reference sequence). V lost 3 bases to trimming and J lost 3 bases, with 11 bases between them. The CDR3 DNA reads TGTGCCAGCAGCTTCCTACTTAATGAAGAGACCCAGTACTTC. Translated, it gives CASSFLLNEETQYF.

V is TRBV12-3 or TRBV12-4 and J is TRBJ1-5; D ambiguous. The V and J ends lost 3 bases and 9 bases respectively, with 6 bases between them. This CDR3 is built from 11 residues. The CDR3 DNA reads TGTGCCAGCAGTTTTAAAACGCCCCAGCATTTT. This encodes CASSFKTPQHF.

The chain joins TRBV21-1 to TRBJ1-3. TRBV21-1 is a pseudogene locus. This CDR3 comprises 15 residues. CDR3 sequence reads: CASSKTGGPGNTIYF. DNA for the CDR3: TGTGCCAGCAGCAAAACCGGGGGGCCTGGAAACACCATATATTTT.

The chain joins TRBV7-9 to TRBJ2-7; 7 nucleotides match TRBD1. The CDR3 is 15 amino acids. J lost 1 base, V lost 5 bases, and 8 bases had no gene match. Germline CDR1 reads SEHNR; CDR2 reads FQNEAQ (reference sequence). The CDR3 DNA reads as TGTGCCAGCAGCCCCCGACAGGGACCTTCCTACGAGCAGTACTTC. Amino acids: CASSPRQGPSYEQYF.

The table lists this clone with a count of one. This rearrangement joins TRBV10-3 to TRBJ1-2, with D unclear. The CDR3 totals 13 residues. Deletions cut 7 bases from V and 8 bases from J, with 17 bases between. The germline gives CDR1 ENHRY, CDR2 SYGVKD. The CDR3, as DNA: TGTGCCATCAACCCCGGTAAAACTCAGGGCTACACCTTC. This encodes CAINPGKTQGYTF.

The chain uses TRBV30 and TRBJ2-1, with 11 bases matching TRBD2. CDR3 length: 15 amino acids. Per germline, CDR1 GTSNPN and CDR2 SVGIG (reference sequence). The J segment lost 4 bases and the V segment lost 2 bases, leaving 4 bases of the junction unmatched. The CDR3 coding sequence is TGTGCCTGGAGTCTGGGACTAGCGGATTACAATGAGCAGTTCTTC. It specifies CAWSLGLADYNEQFF.